This T cell receptor (beta chain) was identified during a study of T cell changes during pregnancy in multiple sclerosis. Sequencing was performed with immunoSEQ multiplex PCR; in TCRdb, only in-frame clones are kept and a portion is missing. The sample lists about 49,000 clones; approximately 95% were seen once. The CDR3 extends over 13 amino acids. The V gene end was trimmed by 5 bases and the J gene end by 1 base; junction bases not matched to a gene: 0. CDR1 and CDR2 from the germline V gene are SGHNT and YENEEA. This TCR was recovered from a female donor with multiple sclerosis, enrolled in a pregnancy study. V usage is TRBV11-3 and J usage is TRBJ1-1; 8 bases fit TRBD1. The specimen was CD8+ T cells from peripheral blood mononuclear cells, collected in the first trimester of pregnancy. CDR3: CASSDRGNTEAFF. The DNA for the CDR3 is TGTGCCAGCAGCGACAGGGGGAACACTGAAGCTTTCTTT.